The next 27 T cell receptor beta chains were all read from a single sample in a study of cytomegalovirus exposure and HLA in healthy donors. PCR used 60 Vbeta primers and 13 Jbeta primers. The protocol was immunoSEQ multiplex PCR, while the TCRdb copy is restricted to in-frame clones and leaves out a portion. The sample lists about 160,000 clones, 65% to 85% seen once, with under 3% in the top ten. Sequencing was carried out using PBMCs. These TCRs come from a woman aged 50 to 65 in good health and CMV-seropositive.

The chain employs TRBV9 and TRBJ1-6; tentatively, D is TRBD1 (5 bases). The CDR3 sequence is 17 residues long. The germline V gene has CDR1 SGDLS and CDR2 YYNGEE. Between the trimmed V and J ends, which lost 4 bases and 3 bases, there was a span of 17 bases. The CDR3: CASSPRGRAGYNSPLHF. CDR3 nucleotides: TGTGCCAGCAGCCCTCGGGGGAGAGCGGGCTATAATTCACCCCTCCACTTT.

The V and J genes are TRBV2 and TRBJ1-5; TRBD1 matches 9 bases. Germline V lookup: CDR1 SNHLY, CDR2 FYNNEI. This CDR3 is built from 15 residues. The J segment lost 5 bases and the V segment lost 1 base, leaving 3 bases of the junction unmatched. CDR3 region: CASSEDTGGDQPQHF. Here the CDR3 DNA reads TGTGCCAGCAGTGAAGATACAGGGGGCGATCAGCCCCAGCATTTT.

V is TRBV20-1 and J is TRBJ2-5, with D perhaps TRBD2 (5 bases). V lost 3 bases, J lost 7 bases, and 9 bases lay in between. Germline V gene sequence: CDR1 DFQATT, CDR2 SNEGSKA (reference sequence). The CDR3 extends over 11 amino acids. The CDR3 region has the DNA TGCAGTGCTAGCGGGGTAGGGACCCAGTACTTC. Translation: CSASGVGTQYF.

This clone was seen a handful of times. This chain uses TRBV5-1 with TRBJ1-3; the match to TRBD1 covers 8 bases. The CDR3 runs to 15 residues. The J segment lost 2 bases and the V segment lost 4 bases, leaving 5 bases of the junction unmatched. Germline-derived CDR1 and CDR2 are SGHRS and YFSETQ. This CDR3 is CASSPGTGPGNTIYF. The CDR3 DNA is TGCGCCAGCAGCCCCGGGACAGGTCCTGGAAACACCATATATTTT.

This clone was seen a few times. J is TRBJ2-7 and V is TRBV28; TRBD1 is a possible D gene (6 bases). CDR1 and CDR2 from the germline V gene are MDHEN and SYDVKM. The CDR3 sequence is 18 residues long. V was clipped by 6 bases and J by 4 bases, with 28 bases between them. CDR3 sequence: CASSTQTIRQAQIYEQYF. The CDR3 nucleotides read TGTGCCAGCAGCACCCAGACAATAAGACAGGCTCAAATTTACGAGCAGTACTTC.

V gene TRBV2 combines with J gene TRBJ1-4; a weak D match, TRBD1 (6 bases). The CDR3 sequence is 14 residues long. Germline V gene sequence: CDR1 SNHLY, CDR2 FYNNEI. With 8 bases removed from V and 6 bases from J, the gap between germline ends came to 16 bases. The CDR3 DNA reads TGTGCCAGCCAAGATACAGGGATCGATGAAAAACTGTTTTTT. Protein: CASQDTGIDEKLFF. The variable domain in full, completed from reference TRBV2 and TRBJ1-4, reads EPEVTQTPSHQVTQMGQEVILRCVPISNHLYFYWYRQILGQKVEFLVSFYNNEISEKSEIFDDQFSVERPDGSNFTLKIRSTKLEDSAMYFCASQDTGIDEKLFFGSGTQLSVL.

The gene calls are TRBV21-1 and TRBJ1-1. TRBV21-1 is noted as a pseudogene. The CDR3 extends over 15 amino acids. The CDR3 bases are TGTGCCAGCAGCTCCCAATTGATACGGAGAACTGAAGCTTTCTTT. Translated: CASSSQLIRRTEAFF.

This sequence joins TRBV2 and TRBJ2-7; TRBD1 might be the D (6 bases). Germline V gives CDR1 SNHLY, CDR2 FYNNEI. The CDR3 is made up of 13 amino acids. Between the trimmed V and J ends, which lost 7 bases and 3 bases, there was a span of 13 bases. CDR3 DNA: TGTGCCAGCACCGGAGACAGGATCTACGAGCAGTACTTC. Its translation: CASTGDRIYEQYF.

V and J are TRBV2 and TRBJ2-3; 10 bases agree with TRBD2. Germline V gene lookup returns CDR1 SNHLY and CDR2 FYNNEI. Germline trimming cut 5 bases from V and 1 base from J; bases unmatched to any gene: 0. The CDR3 contains 14 residues. CDR3 region: CASSSGGGTDTQYF. The CDR3, as DNA: TGTGCCAGCAGTAGCGGGGGGGGCACAGATACGCAGTATTTT.

The chain is built from TRBV6-5 and TRBJ1-1, with TRBD1 matching over 7 bases. J gave up 0 bases and V 5 bases, and 6 bases lay outside the gene matches. Germline V gene lookup returns CDR1 MNHEY and CDR2 SVGAGI. CDR3 length equals 15 residues. Written as DNA, the CDR3 is TGTGCCAGCAGTCCCATGGGACAGCTGAACACTGAAGCTTTCTTT. This codes for CASSPMGQLNTEAFF.

The chain joins TRBV28 to TRBJ2-7; 9 nucleotides agree with TRBD1. V lost 6 bases and J lost 1; bases outside the gene matches: 7. The CDR3 has 15 amino acids. Germline V gene lookup returns CDR1 MDHEN and CDR2 SYDVKM. The CDR3 protein is CASSPGDRGSYEQYF. CDR3 nucleotide sequence: TGTGCCAGCAGCCCGGGAGACAGGGGGTCCTACGAGCAGTACTTC.

The J gene is TRBJ1-5, the V gene TRBV5-6; perhaps TRBD1 as D (5 bases). This CDR3 is built from 14 residues. Germline lookup yields CDR1 SGHDT and CDR2 YYEEEE. V lost 2 bases, J lost 9 bases, and 15 bases lay in between. CDR3 nucleotide sequence: TGTGCCAGCAGCTTCACAGGTTCCCAAGGGCCCCAGCATTTT. Protein sequence: CASSFTGSQGPQHF.

V and J are TRBV6-6 and TRBJ2-7; a weak D match, TRBD1 (7 bases). Germline values: CDR1 MNHNY, CDR2 SVGAGI (reference sequence). Trimming left V 5 bases short and J 0 bases short, with 14 bases between. This CDR3 is 15 amino acids long. The CDR3: CASSVGGTASYEQYF. CDR3 coding DNA: TGTGCCAGCAGTGTTGGGGGGACAGCCTCCTACGAGCAGTACTTC.

The rearrangement joins TRBV2 to TRBJ2-4, with D unclear. The germline gives CDR1 SNHLY, CDR2 FYNNEI. V dropped 2 bases and J dropped 6 bases, with 5 bases sitting between them. The CDR3 length is 12 residues. The CDR3 DNA is TGTGCCAGCAGTGAATTGAGAAACATTCAGTACTTC. Its protein product is CASSELRNIQYF.

V and J are TRBV6-1 and TRBJ1-6; D is unresolved. Trimming cost V 3 bases and J 10 bases, with 7 bases left between them. The CDR3 is 12 amino acids. Germline lookup yields CDR1 MNHNS and CDR2 SASEGT. CDR3 in DNA: TGTGCCAGCAGTGAGTCTCGGTCACCCCTCCACTTT. Protein product: CASSESRSPLHF.

The chain employs TRBV19 and TRBJ2-1; D is possibly TRBD2 (5 bases). The ends were cut back, 3 bases at V and 4 bases at J, with 7 bases in the middle. The CDR3 extends over 13 amino acids. The germline V gene encodes CDR1 LNHDA and CDR2 SQIVND (reference sequence). CDR3 DNA sequence: TGTGCCAGTAGTATCCGGGGTTACAATGAGCAGTTCTTC. Amino acids: CASSIRGYNEQFF.

The chain links TRBV6-5 to TRBJ1-1; maybe TRBD1 (6 bases). The CDR3 contains 15 residues. Trimming cost V 2 bases and J 4 bases, with 14 bases left between them. CDR1 is MNHEY, CDR2 SVGAGI, per germline. The CDR3 here is CASSYRGSKGTEAFF. The CDR3 DNA sequence: TGTGCCAGCAGTTACAGGGGGAGTAAGGGCACTGAAGCTTTCTTT.

The chain links TRBV2 to TRBJ2-1, with 11 bases identical to TRBD2. V trimming: 6 bases; J trimming: 9 bases; junction bases outside the gene matches: 7. CDR3 size: 14 residues. Germline CDR1 reads SNHLY; CDR2 reads FYNNEI. CDR3 DNA sequence: TGTGCCAGCAGCCGTAGCGGGGGGGCCACTGAGCAGTTCTTC. Amino acids: CASSRSGGATEQFF.

In this sample, this clone turned up a few times. The chain employs TRBV2 and TRBJ2-3, with 12 bases lining up with TRBD2. This CDR3 has 17 amino acids. Germline V CDR1 and CDR2: SNHLY, FYNNEI. Germline trimming cut 7 bases from V and 4 bases from J; bases unmatched to any gene: 12. CDR3 bases: TGTGCCAGCATCCCTAGCGGGGGGGCGATAAGTGCAGATACGCAGTATTTT. Protein product: CASIPSGGAISADTQYF.

The chain uses TRBV9 and TRBJ2-1; D might be TRBD2 (5 bases). Germline loops: CDR1 SGDLS, CDR2 YYNGEE. The CDR3 runs to 11 residues. Trimming took off 3 bases at V and 10 bases at J, with 8 bases between the two ends. Here the CDR3 reads CASSGRGEQFF. The DNA of the CDR3 is TGTGCCAGCAGCGGAAGAGGGGAGCAGTTCTTC.

CDR3 loop: CASKVNGANTGELFF. DNA for the CDR3: TGTGCCAGTAAGGTTAACGGGGCGAACACCGGGGAGCTGTTTTTT. The rearrangement links TRBV19 to TRBJ2-2; a weak D match, TRBD2 (5 bases). Between the trimmed V and J ends, which lost 7 bases and 0 bases, there was a span of 12 bases. Germline V lookup: CDR1 LNHDA, CDR2 SQIVND (reference sequence). The CDR3 extends over 15 amino acids.

This sequence joins TRBV7-2 and TRBJ2-3; 8 bases are a match to TRBD2. The CDR3 contains 15 residues. J lost 2 bases, V lost 1 base, and 2 bases had no gene match. Germline loops: CDR1 SGHTA, CDR2 FQGNSA. The CDR3 DNA reads TGTGCCAGCAGCTTAGAAGCGGGGGCCACAGATACGCAGTATTTT. Protein: CASSLEAGATDTQYF.

The count of this clone is one. V and J are TRBV5-1 and TRBJ1-2, with 7 bases matching TRBD1. Germline V gives CDR1 SGHRS, CDR2 YFSETQ. This CDR3 comprises 14 residues. V gave up 1 base and J gave up 3 bases; unmatched junction bases: 3. The CDR3 is CASSLTGVDYGYTF. The CDR3 DNA is TGCGCCAGCAGCTTGACAGGGGTCGACTATGGCTACACCTTC. Full variable domain (outside the CDR3, taken from reference TRBV5-1 and TRBJ1-2): KAGVTQTPRYLIKTRGQQVTLSCSPISGHRSVSWYQQTPGQGLQFLFEYFSETQRNKGNFPGRFSGRQFSNSRSEMNVSTLELGDSALYLCASSLTGVDYGYTFGSGTRLTVV.

The chain employs TRBV4-1 and TRBJ2-1; TRBD2 matches 9 bases. The CDR3 runs 15 residues. The ends lost 0 bases at V and 7 bases at J; junction bases unmatched: 4. Germline V gene sequence: CDR1 MGHRA, CDR2 YSYEKL. DNA for the CDR3: TGCGCCAGCAGCCAAGATGCGGGGGGGCGGAATGAGCAGTTCTTC. It translates to CASSQDAGGRNEQFF.

Written as DNA, the CDR3 is TGTGCCAGCAGCATTGGACAGGGGGTCTATACGCAGTATTTT. Protein sequence: CASSIGQGVYTQYF. The rearrangement links TRBV7-8 to TRBJ2-3; 10 positions agree with TRBD1. The V gene end was trimmed by 5 bases and the J gene end by 7 bases; junction bases not matched to a gene: 6. The CDR3 covers 14 residues. Germline V gives CDR1 SGHVS, CDR2 FQNEAQ.

This clone was seen a handful of times. This chain links TRBV7-9 with TRBJ1-6; tentative D call: TRBD1 (6 bases). Germline values: CDR1 SEHNR, CDR2 FQNEAQ (reference sequence). Trimming took off 2 bases at V and 9 bases at J, with 14 bases between the two ends. The CDR3 consists of 15 residues. The CDR3 DNA follows: TGTGCCAGCAGCTTATATTGGGGGCAAGTTTCACCCCTCCACTTT. Translation gives CASSLYWGQVSPLHF.

This chain links TRBV5-1 with TRBJ2-2; 7 bases line up with TRBD1. Germline trimming cut 0 bases from V and 2 bases from J; bases unmatched to any gene: 4. The CDR3 sequence is 16 residues long. Germline-derived CDR1 and CDR2 are SGHRS and YFSETQ. CDR3 residues: CASSLVGTDNTGELFF. DNA of the CDR3: TGCGCCAGCAGCTTGGTTGGGACAGATAACACCGGGGAGCTGTTTTTT. Drawing the rest from reference TRBV5-1 and TRBJ2-2, the complete variable domain is KAGVTQTPRYLIKTRGQQVTLSCSPISGHRSVSWYQQTPGQGLQFLFEYFSETQRNKGNFPGRFSGRQFSNSRSEMNVSTLELGDSALYLCASSLVGTDNTGELFFGEGSRLTVL.